The 31 T cell receptor beta chains in this list originate from one sample, sequenced in a study of OX40 agonist ivuxolimab in advanced cancers. The repertoire was sequenced with immunoSEQ multiplex PCR; TCRdb's copy has only in-frame clones and lacks some. The table has 48,000 or so clones, approximately 86% seen once. The material was CD4+ or CD8+ T cells sorted from blood, obtained in a trial of the OX40 agonist ivuxolimab. The source is an adult with an advanced solid tumor such as melanoma, head and neck, liver or kidney cancer.

The chain has TRBV7-7 and TRBJ2-5, with TRBD2 as a possible D gene (6 bases). The CDR3 runs to 15 residues. The V end was cut by 5 bases, the J end by 5 bases, with 18 bases between. Looked up from germline, CDR1 is SSHAT and CDR2 is FNYEAQ (reference sequence). The CDR3, as DNA: TGTGCCAGCAGCCACGACATAGGGAGCGGGGAGACCCAGTACTTC. Its translation: CASSHDIGSGETQYF.

The V and J genes are TRBV5-1 and TRBJ1-4; 8 nucleotides align to TRBD1. The CDR3 spans 14 residues. J gave up 12 bases and V 3 bases, and 10 bases lay outside the gene matches. Germline CDR1 and CDR2: SGHRS and YFSETQ. In DNA, the CDR3 is TGCGCCAGCAGCTCGAACTTACAGGGGGTGCAACTGTTTTTT. This encodes CASSSNLQGVQLFF.

V gene TRBV7-8 combines with J gene TRBJ2-5; TRBD2 aligns across 8 bases. Germline V CDR1 and CDR2: SGHVS, FQNEAQ. After removal of 4 bases from V and 5 bases from J, the junction contained 15 bases not matched to a gene. The CDR3 length is 17 residues. CDR3 nucleotide sequence: TGTGCCAGCAGCTCCCTGGGGGGTAGCGGGATAGGGGAGACCCAGTACTTC. Protein sequence: CASSSLGGSGIGETQYF.

V and J are TRBV5-1 and TRBJ1-4; TRBD1 agrees at 9 bases. V was clipped by 4 bases and J by 6 bases; unmatched bases: 10. The CDR3 is made up of 16 amino acids. Germline loops: CDR1 SGHRS, CDR2 YFSETQ. CDR3 protein: CASSIGTGNRHEKLFF. CDR3 DNA sequence: TGCGCCAGCAGCATAGGGACAGGGAATCGTCATGAAAAACTGTTTTTT.

The chain joins TRBV18 to TRBJ1-1; D is unclear. V was trimmed by 4 bases and J by 4 bases, leaving 13 bases between them. Germline values: CDR1 KGHSH, CDR2 LQKENI. This CDR3 has 14 amino acids. The CDR3 nucleotides are TGTGCCAGCTCACTTGGAAGATCTGGCACTGAAGCTTTCTTT. It yields the protein CASSLGRSGTEAFF.

V gene TRBV6-5 combines with J gene TRBJ2-5, with 7 positions matching TRBD2. The germline CDR1 and CDR2 sequences are MNHEY and SVGAGI. J was trimmed by 3 bases and V by 6 bases; bases with no gene match: 4. This CDR3 spans 13 amino acids. The CDR3 sequence is CASRGAGEETQYF. CDR3 bases: TGTGCCAGCAGGGGTGCGGGAGAAGAGACCCAGTACTTC.

This sequence joins TRBV5-6 and TRBJ2-4; D gene uncertain. V lost 4 bases to trimming and J lost 1 base, with 9 bases between them. Germline values: CDR1 SGHDT, CDR2 YYEEEE. The CDR3 runs 14 residues. CDR3 residues: CASSPPGAKNIQYF. The CDR3 DNA is TGTGCCAGCAGCCCGCCCGGGGCCAAAAACATTCAGTACTTC.

The V gene is TRBV7-7, the J gene TRBJ2-5, with D unclear. Between the trimmed V and J ends, which lost 6 bases and 4 bases, there was a span of 9 bases. This CDR3 has 12 residues. Germline CDR1 is SSHAT and CDR2 is FNYEAQ (reference sequence). The CDR3 nucleotides are TGTGCCAGCAGTTCCACGGGAGAGACCCAGTACTTC. It encodes CASSSTGETQYF.

The chain is built from TRBV10-3 and TRBJ1-5; no reliable D call. The CDR3 consists of 15 residues. Germline CDR1 ENHRY, CDR2 SYGVKD. Trimming removed 8 bases from V and 0 bases from J, with 14 bases in between. The CDR3 DNA sequence: TGTGCCATCGGCGAAGAAGCTAATAGCAATCAGCCCCAGCATTTT. It encodes CAIGEEANSNQPQHF.

The chain uses TRBV7-9 and TRBJ1-1; possibly TRBD1 for D (5 bases). Trimming shortened V by 3 bases and J by 4 bases, and 12 bases separated the two germline ends. The CDR3 has 14 amino acids. Per germline, CDR1 SEHNR and CDR2 FQNEAQ (reference sequence). The CDR3 sequence is CASSFAGRGTEAFF. Written as DNA, the CDR3 is TGTGCCAGCAGCTTCGCAGGGAGGGGCACTGAAGCTTTCTTT.

In DNA, the CDR3 is TGTGCCAGCAGCTTTATTGGAACCTACGAGCAGTACTTC. Protein: CASSFIGTYEQYF. The V gene is TRBV5-6, the J gene TRBJ2-7; no firm D call. Germline-derived CDR1 and CDR2 are SGHDT and YYEEEE. The V and J ends lost 2 bases and 2 bases respectively, with 8 bases between them. The CDR3 extends over 13 amino acids.

The chain's CDR3 is CASSIGQGATTEAFF. CDR3 DNA sequence: TGCGCCAGCAGCATAGGACAGGGGGCGACAACTGAAGCTTTCTTT. The rearrangement joins TRBV5-1 to TRBJ1-1; 11 bases are a match to TRBD1. Germline-derived CDR1 and CDR2 are SGHRS and YFSETQ. CDR3 length: 15 amino acids. The J segment lost 5 bases and the V segment lost 4 bases, leaving 7 bases of the junction unmatched.

V is TRBV18 and J is TRBJ1-5; D gene ambiguous. The germline V and J ends were trimmed by 2 bases and 5 bases, with 4 bases remaining between them. CDR3 size: 12 residues. In germline, CDR1 is KGHSH, CDR2 LQKENI. CDR3 region: CASSPGDQPQHF. For the CDR3, the DNA is TGTGCCAGCTCACCAGGGGATCAGCCCCAGCATTTT.

This chain links TRBV29-1 with TRBJ2-7, with TRBD1 identical over 11 bases. Germline-derived CDR1 and CDR2 are SQVTM and ANQGSEA. This CDR3 is built from 14 residues. V trimming: 4 bases; J trimming: 2 bases; junction bases outside the gene matches: 4. The CDR3, as DNA: TGCAGCGTTGTTTGGGACAGGGGGACCTACGAGCAGTACTTC. It translates to CSVVWDRGTYEQYF.

V and J are TRBV25-1 and TRBJ2-5; TRBD1 aligns across 7 bases. V shed 4 bases and J 5 bases; nucleotides not matched to a gene: 7. This CDR3 is 14 amino acids long. Germline CDR1 is MGHDK and CDR2 is SYGVNS. The CDR3, as DNA: TGTGCCAGCAGTGCCTACAGGGGTGTGGAGACCCAGTACTTC. Translation: CASSAYRGVETQYF.

The genes are TRBV5-1 and TRBJ1-4, with unresolved D. Trimming shortened V by 2 bases and J by 5 bases, and 10 bases separated the two germline ends. CDR3 length equals 14 residues. The germline V gene has CDR1 SGHRS and CDR2 YFSETQ. The chain's CDR3 is CASSFLGLNEKLFF. The CDR3 bases are TGCGCCAGCAGCTTTCTGGGGTTGAATGAAAAACTGTTTTTT. Combining the CDR3 with reference TRBV5-1 and TRBJ1-4 gives the whole variable domain KAGVTQTPRYLIKTRGQQVTLSCSPISGHRSVSWYQQTPGQGLQFLFEYFSETQRNKGNFPGRFSGRQFSNSRSEMNVSTLELGDSALYLCASSFLGLNEKLFFGSGTQLSVL.

This chain joins TRBV19 and TRBJ2-1, with 8 nucleotides matching TRBD2. Germline assignment: CDR1 LNHDA and CDR2 SQIVND (reference sequence). The CDR3 runs to 15 residues. The V gene end was trimmed by 6 bases and the J gene end by 4 bases; junction bases not matched to a gene: 8. CDR3: CASSAGGSLYNEQFF. CDR3 nucleotides: TGTGCCAGTAGCGCGGGGGGCTCACTTTACAATGAGCAGTTCTTC.

The J gene is TRBJ2-7, the V gene TRBV5-1; weak D call: TRBD2 (5 bases). CDR3 length equals 15 residues. CDR1 is SGHRS and CDR2 is YFSETQ in the germline V gene. V dropped 0 bases and J dropped 4 bases, with 14 bases sitting between them. The CDR3 loop is CASSLGRERLYEQYF. CDR3 DNA: TGCGCCAGCAGCTTGGGTCGGGAAAGACTTTACGAGCAGTACTTC.

This chain joins TRBV23-1 and TRBJ2-5; D is unresolved. TRBV23-1 is treated as an ORF (open reading frame) with a function not yet certain. Trimming cost V 3 bases and J 5 bases, with 13 bases left between them. This CDR3 has 14 amino acids. The CDR3 protein is CASSHHRTGETQYF. Written as DNA, the CDR3 is TGCGCCAGCAGTCACCACCGGACCGGGGAGACCCAGTACTTC.

The J gene is TRBJ2-1, the V gene TRBV5-5; the match to TRBD1 covers 9 bases. CDR3 length equals 16 residues. Losses at the gene ends were 7 bases for V and 5 bases for J; bases not matched to a gene: 13. Germline CDR1 SGHKS, CDR2 YYEKEE (reference sequence). In nucleotides, the CDR3 is TGTGCCAGCCGGCTCCGGGACAGGGAATTAAACAATGAGCAGTTCTTC. Encoded protein: CASRLRDRELNNEQFF.

This sequence joins TRBV6-5 and TRBJ2-1; 9 positions match TRBD1. Losses at the gene ends were 6 bases for V and 2 bases for J; bases not matched to a gene: 5. Germline V lookup: CDR1 MNHEY, CDR2 SVGAGI. The CDR3 covers 15 residues. The CDR3 is CASREDRGPYNEQFF. CDR3 sequence (DNA): TGTGCCAGCAGGGAGGACAGGGGTCCCTACAATGAGCAGTTCTTC.

V gene TRBV30 combines with J gene TRBJ1-1; D may be TRBD1 (6 bases). Germline V gene sequence: CDR1 GTSNPN, CDR2 SVGIG (reference sequence). Trimming stripped 0 bases from V and 5 bases from J, with 10 bases between. The CDR3 is 13 residues long. The CDR3 nucleotides are TGTGCCTGGAGTGTACTCCAGGGGACTGAAGCTTTCTTT. It specifies CAWSVLQGTEAFF.

J is TRBJ2-7 and V is TRBV5-6, with D tentatively TRBD1 (6 bases). CDR1 and CDR2 (germline): SGHDT, YYEEEE. The CDR3 is 13 residues long. Trimming removed 5 bases at V and 2 bases at J, with 11 bases between. The CDR3 is CASSGQPAYEQYF. CDR3 nucleotides: TGTGCCAGCAGTGGACAGCCAGCCTACGAGCAGTACTTC.

The gene calls are TRBV19 and TRBJ2-3; TRBD1 might be the D (6 bases). CDR3 length equals 16 residues. Between the trimmed V and J ends, which lost 6 bases and 1 base, there was a span of 17 bases. Germline V lookup: CDR1 LNHDA, CDR2 SQIVND (reference sequence). CDR3 protein: CASSSKQGWGTDTQYF. The CDR3 DNA follows: TGTGCCAGTAGCAGTAAACAGGGATGGGGCACAGATACGCAGTATTTT.

The chain couples TRBV19 to TRBJ1-1, with D maybe TRBD1 (5 bases). Germline V gene data show CDR1 as LNHDA and CDR2 as SQIVND (reference sequence). Trimming stripped 7 bases from V and 0 bases from J, with 15 bases between. The CDR3 contains 15 residues. CDR3 DNA: TGTGCCAGTACCTCCCGTTCGGGGGTGAACACTGAAGCTTTCTTT. It translates to CASTSRSGVNTEAFF.

The J gene is TRBJ2-5, the V gene TRBV5-6, with D hard to call. The CDR3 consists of 14 residues. Germline V gives CDR1 SGHDT, CDR2 YYEEEE. The V end lost 4 bases, the J end lost 5 bases, and 15 bases lay between the germline ends. For the CDR3, the DNA is TGTGCCAGCAGCGGGCAGTGGGCCGGGGAGACCCAGTACTTC. Translated: CASSGQWAGETQYF.

The chain employs TRBV7-2 and TRBJ2-5; 14 nucleotides align to TRBD2. Germline loops: CDR1 SGHTA, CDR2 FQGNSA. This CDR3 has 16 residues. J was trimmed by 7 bases and V by 1 base; bases with no gene match: 5. The CDR3 nucleotides read TGTGCCAGCAGCTTAGGGACTAGCGGGAGGTTGGGGACCCAGTACTTC. Amino acids: CASSLGTSGRLGTQYF.

This rearrangement joins TRBV7-7 to TRBJ2-5; 10 bases are a match to TRBD1. The trim removed 5 bases at V and 6 bases at J, leaving 9 bases unmatched. The CDR3 spans 15 residues. Germline V CDR1 and CDR2: SSHAT, FNYEAQ (reference sequence). The CDR3 is CASSITRDRGQTQYF. CDR3 bases: TGTGCCAGCAGCATCACTCGGGACAGGGGCCAGACCCAGTACTTC.

The DNA of the CDR3 is TGTGCCAGCAGTTACGGCCAGGGGCGACACGAGCAGTACTTC. This codes for CASSYGQGRHEQYF. The chain has TRBV6-5 and TRBJ2-7, with D possibly TRBD1 on 6 matching bases. V was trimmed by 2 bases and J by 5 bases, leaving 13 bases between them. Germline V lookup: CDR1 MNHEY, CDR2 SVGAGI. The CDR3 has 14 amino acids.

This clone was seen only once. This chain links TRBV5-4 with TRBJ1-1; weak D call: TRBD1 (6 bases). The CDR3 totals 13 residues. Trimming cost V 4 bases and J 3 bases, with 10 bases left between them. Germline V gene lookup returns CDR1 SGHNT and CDR2 YYREEE (reference sequence). CDR3: CASSQGGDTEAFF. The DNA for the CDR3 is TGTGCCAGCAGCCAAGGGGGGGACACTGAAGCTTTCTTT.

The chain is built from TRBV10-1 and TRBJ2-2; 8 positions match TRBD2. With V trimmed by 2 bases and J by 3 bases, 8 bases remained unmatched. This CDR3 has 17 amino acids. CDR1 and CDR2 from the germline V gene are WNHNN and SYGVQD (reference sequence). The CDR3 spells CASSERRSSGDTGELFF. CDR3 coding DNA: TGCGCCAGCAGTGAGAGGCGGAGTAGCGGGGACACCGGGGAGCTGTTTTTT.